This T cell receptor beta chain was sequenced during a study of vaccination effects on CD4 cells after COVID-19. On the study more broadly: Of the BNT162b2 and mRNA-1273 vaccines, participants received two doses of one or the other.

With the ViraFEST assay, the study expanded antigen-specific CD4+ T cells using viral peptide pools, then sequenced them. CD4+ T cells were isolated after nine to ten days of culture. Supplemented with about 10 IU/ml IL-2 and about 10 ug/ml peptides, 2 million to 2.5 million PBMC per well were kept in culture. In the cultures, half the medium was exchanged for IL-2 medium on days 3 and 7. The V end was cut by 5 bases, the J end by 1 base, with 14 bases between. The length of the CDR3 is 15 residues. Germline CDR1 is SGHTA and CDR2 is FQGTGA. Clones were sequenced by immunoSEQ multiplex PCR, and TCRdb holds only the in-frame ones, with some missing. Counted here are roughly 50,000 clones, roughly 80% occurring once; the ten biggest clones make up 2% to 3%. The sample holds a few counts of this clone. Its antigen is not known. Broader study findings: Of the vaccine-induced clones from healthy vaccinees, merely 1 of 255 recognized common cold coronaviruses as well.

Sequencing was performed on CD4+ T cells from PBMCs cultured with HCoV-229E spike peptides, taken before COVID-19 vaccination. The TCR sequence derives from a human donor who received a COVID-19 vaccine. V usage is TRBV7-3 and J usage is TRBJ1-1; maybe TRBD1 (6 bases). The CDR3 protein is CASSPQGNQNTEAFF. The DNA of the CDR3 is TGTGCCAGCAGCCCACAGGGTAATCAGAACACTGAAGCTTTCTTT.